The sample holds a few counts of the clone carrying this T cell receptor (beta chain). What it binds is unknown. TCRdb processed the PCR reads anew with MiXCR; each CDR3 protein has one entry. In the table there are approximately 40,000 distinct CDR3 sequences, 36% of which are singletons. The sample originates from a study of vaccination and CD4 T cells after COVID-19. Whole-study context: Two of the convalescents were Hispanic, and the group consisted of six males and four females. Post-vaccine sampling followed dose two by a median about 72 days (range 14 to 241). Broader study findings: Researchers looked at relatively few convalescent patients and had no early post-infection timepoints. Convalescent patients displayed spike mono-reactivity in 304 of 307 vaccine-specific clones.

Time point: late sampling 161 to 241 days after vaccination in a few convalescent patients. Sequenced material: CD4+ T cells from blood, taken about 7 months after SARS-CoV-2 vaccination. The clonotype comes from a human donor who had recovered from COVID-19.

DNA of the CDR3: TGTGCCAGCAGGGTAGGCAGTCAAGAGACCCAGTACTTC. It codes for CASRVGSQETQYF. The chain links TRBV6-1 to TRBJ2-5; D is unclear. Per the germline V gene, CDR1 is MNHNS and CDR2 is SASEGT. V shed 6 bases and J shed 2 bases, with 10 bases lying between them. The CDR3 has 13 residues.